These 17 T cell receptor beta chains were sequenced from one sample in a study of beta chain features in type 1 diabetes. General study results and limits: Among all four CD4+ subsets, Type 1 diabetes patients had TCRB CDR3s that were moderately but significantly shorter.

The entirety of the isolated RNA underwent reverse transcription, so expressed TCRB transcripts were sequenced. The repertoire was sequenced with immunoSEQ multiplex PCR; TCRdb's copy has only in-frame clones and lacks some. The sample holds some 150,000 clones, around 9.7% seen once. No antigen is known for these receptors. Sample: central memory CD4+ T cells from blood. These receptors were taken from a woman in her twenties or thirties with type 1 diabetes.

This clone was seen ten or more times. The chain couples TRBV4-1 to TRBJ1-4; 11 nucleotides agree with TRBD1. The V segment lost 0 bases and the J segment 8 bases; nucleotides outside the gene matches: 8. CDR1 and CDR2 from the germline V gene are MGHRA and YSYEKL. This CDR3 has 17 residues. This CDR3 reads CASSQERGTGGREKLFF. The CDR3 nucleotides are TGCGCCAGCAGCCAAGAGCGGGGGACAGGGGGTAGGGAAAAACTGTTTTTT.

The rearrangement joins TRBV30 to TRBJ2-7; 8 nucleotides agree with TRBD2. The V gene's germline CDR1 is GTSNPN and CDR2 SVGIG (reference sequence). The CDR3 sequence is 13 residues long. V shed 3 bases, J shed 5 bases, and the junction held 6 bases outside the gene matches. In DNA, the CDR3 is TGTGCCTGGAGCGGGGGGGCTGTGAACGAGCAGTACTTC. Amino acid sequence: CAWSGGAVNEQYF.

There are a few counts of this clone. The chain joins TRBV30 to TRBJ1-3; weak D call: TRBD1 (5 bases). The CDR3 totals 13 residues. Per germline, CDR1 GTSNPN and CDR2 SVGIG (reference sequence). V lost 6 bases, J lost 8 bases, and 17 bases lay in between. The CDR3 protein is CACDSGNTDTIYF. CDR3 sequence (DNA): TGTGCCTGTGACAGTGGCAATACGGACACCATATATTTT.

This clone has more than one count but fewer than ten. The chain uses TRBV11-3 and TRBJ1-2; no definite D call. Germline lookup yields CDR1 SGHNT and CDR2 YENEEA. The V and J ends lost 2 bases and 5 bases respectively, with 6 bases between them. This CDR3 comprises 12 residues. CDR3 region: CASSLNGYGYTF. The CDR3 DNA reads TGTGCCAGCAGCTTAAACGGTTATGGCTACACCTTC.

This clone showed up many times. V usage is TRBV29-1 and J usage is TRBJ1-4, with 9 bases lining up with TRBD1. The CDR3 is 13 amino acids. The ends lost 6 bases at V and 8 bases at J; junction bases unmatched: 7. Per germline, CDR1 SQVTM and CDR2 ANQGSEA. CDR3 amino acids: CSVARDRAEKLFF. CDR3 in DNA: TGCAGCGTGGCCCGGGACAGGGCGGAAAAACTGTTTTTT.

This clone has more than one count but fewer than ten. V usage is TRBV29-1 and J usage is TRBJ2-5; possibly TRBD1 for D (5 bases). Trimming pared 5 bases from V and 2 bases from J, leaving 9 bases between. Germline loops: CDR1 SQVTM, CDR2 ANQGSEA. The CDR3 is made up of 12 amino acids. In nucleotides, the CDR3 is TGCAGCGTTTGGCAGGGACAAGAGACCCAGTACTTC. Protein: CSVWQGQETQYF.

This rearrangement joins TRBV5-4 to TRBJ1-2; 7 bases line up with TRBD1. Germline V gene data show CDR1 as SGHNT and CDR2 as YYREEE (reference sequence). The CDR3 is 14 residues long. V shed 4 bases, J shed 6 bases, and the junction held 9 bases outside the gene matches. CDR3 coding DNA: TGTGCCAGCAGCGTAGACCAGGGGGTAAATGGCTACACCTTC. It translates to CASSVDQGVNGYTF.

This clone was recorded a few times. The chain links TRBV28 to TRBJ2-7, with D maybe TRBD2 (6 bases). The CDR3 runs 14 residues. V lost 7 bases to trimming and J lost 4 bases, with 17 bases between them. The V gene's germline CDR1 is MDHEN and CDR2 SYDVKM. The CDR3 region is CASTRLVPGYEQYF. The CDR3 DNA is TGTGCCAGCACAAGACTAGTTCCCGGGTACGAGCAGTACTTC.

This clone has more than one count but fewer than ten. V gene TRBV18 combines with J gene TRBJ2-1; 15 nucleotides match TRBD2. The trim removed 3 bases at V and 6 bases at J, leaving 3 bases unmatched. Per germline, CDR1 KGHSH and CDR2 LQKENI. This CDR3 has 16 amino acids. Written as DNA, the CDR3 is TGTGCCAGCTCACCCCCGGGACTAGCGGGAGGCAATGAGCAGTTCTTC. It codes for CASSPPGLAGGNEQFF.

This clone was seen only a few times. This sequence joins TRBV29-1 and TRBJ2-1; perhaps TRBD1 as D (5 bases). Trimming removed 7 bases from V and 8 bases from J, with 12 bases in between. In germline, CDR1 is SQVTM, CDR2 ANQGSEA. This CDR3 is built from 11 residues. The CDR3 is CSAPGFDEQFF. The CDR3 DNA reads as TGCAGCGCCCCAGGGTTCGATGAGCAGTTCTTC.

The chain uses TRBV6-1 and TRBJ1-1; D remains ambiguous. The CDR3 is 14 amino acids. V shed 11 bases and J shed 0 bases, with 16 bases lying between them. Germline lookup yields CDR1 MNHNS and CDR2 SASEGT. The CDR3 nucleotides are TGTGCCGATAGTAGCCCAGCCATGAACACTGAAGCTTTCTTT. Protein product: CADSSPAMNTEAFF.

In this sample, this clone turned up a few times. The chain recombines TRBV5-4 with TRBJ1-2, with D perhaps TRBD1 (5 bases). Germline V gene sequence: CDR1 SGHNT, CDR2 YYREEE (reference sequence). The V end was cut by 1 base, the J end by 8 bases, with 24 bases between. The CDR3 totals 17 residues. Written as DNA, the CDR3 is TGTGCCAGCAGCTTGACTTACTCCGTGGTGCGTCCAGGGGGCTACACCTTC. It specifies CASSLTYSVVRPGGYTF.

The chain is built from TRBV18 and TRBJ2-1; the match to TRBD2 covers 8 bases. The CDR3 loop spans 14 amino acids. The V gene end was trimmed by 5 bases and the J gene end by 8 bases; junction bases not matched to a gene: 8. The germline gives CDR1 KGHSH, CDR2 LQKENI. DNA for the CDR3: TGTGCCAGCTCATCAAACGGGGGGGTTTATGAGCAGTTCTTC. It codes for CASSSNGGVYEQFF.

The DNA of the CDR3 is TGCGCCAGCCTCCGCGGGGGGAGCACAGATACGCAGTATTTT. This encodes CASLRGGSTDTQYF. The rearrangement uses TRBV5-1 and TRBJ2-3, with 8 bases identical to TRBD2. CDR1 and CDR2 from the germline V gene are SGHRS and YFSETQ. The junction had 4 bases not matched to a gene; V was cut back by 7 bases and J by 0 bases. The CDR3 runs to 14 residues.

The chain is built from TRBV2 and TRBJ1-2; D is uncertain. The CDR3 covers 14 residues. Germline CDR1 is SNHLY and CDR2 is FYNNEI. V lost 2 bases to trimming and J lost 4 bases, with 11 bases between them. The CDR3 coding sequence is TGTGCCAGCAGTGAACTTGGGAGACCCTATGGCTACACCTTC. The encoded protein is CASSELGRPYGYTF. Full variable domain (outside the CDR3, taken from reference TRBV2 and TRBJ1-2): EPEVTQTPSHQVTQMGQEVILRCVPISNHLYFYWYRQILGQKVEFLVSFYNNEISEKSEIFDDQFSVERPDGSNFTLKIRSTKLEDSAMYFCASSELGRPYGYTFGSGTRLTVV.

This chain uses TRBV7-2 with TRBJ1-2, with TRBD1 matching 7 bases. CDR1 is SGHTA, CDR2 FQGNSA, per germline. The CDR3 consists of 15 residues. Trimming removed 3 bases from V and 8 bases from J; junction bases left unmatched: 12. This CDR3 is CASSFVSTGRQGYTF. The CDR3 DNA reads as TGTGCCAGCAGCTTCGTTTCGACAGGGAGGCAGGGCTACACCTTC.

This chain links TRBV29-1 with TRBJ2-7; the match to TRBD1 covers 12 bases. Germline loops: CDR1 SQVTM, CDR2 ANQGSEA. CDR3 length equals 13 residues. V lost 5 bases, J lost 6 bases, and 5 bases stayed unmatched. The CDR3 nucleotides are TGCAGCGTTCGGGGACAGGGGGCATTCGAGCAGTACTTC. Its protein is CSVRGQGAFEQYF.